This T cell receptor beta chain was documented in a study of T-cell reconstitution after alpha-beta-depleted transplantation in children. Findings and limits, study-wide: After transplant, at about two months, alpha-beta T cells were reportedly derived from several hundred expanded graft clones.

J was trimmed by 2 bases and V by 4 bases; bases with no gene match: 10. CDR3 length equals 17 residues. CDR1 is LGHNA, CDR2 YSLEER, per germline. This clonotype was observed many times. Its target is unknown. Unique molecular identifiers tagged the TCRbeta library. TCRdb redid the calling of the PCR reads with MiXCR, one entry per CDR3 protein. The data hold 40,000 to 60,000 distinct CDR3 sequences, with 9.2% observed a single time. This sequence was found in a male patient aged 2 to 10 who had a stem cell transplant for chronic granulomatous disease, so the T cells may come from the graft donor. This chain joins TRBV4-3 and TRBJ2-3, with TRBD2 matching 9 bases. The sequencing here drew on PBMCs, mostly from graft donor cells, taken 60 days after TCRalphabeta/CD19-depleted stem cell transplant. CDR3 amino acids: CASSLTPAGGNTDTQYF. CDR3 DNA: TGCGCCAGCAGCCTTACCCCAGCGGGGGGAAACACAGATACGCAGTATTTT.